This T cell receptor (beta chain) was profiled in a study of shared clonotypes between healthy human individuals. Data came from immunoSEQ multiplex PCR; TCRdb stores just in-frame clones and leaves some out. The sample includes some 450,000 clones, 75% to 80% of them seen just once. This CDR3 is built from 14 residues. The trim removed 4 bases at V and 3 bases at J, leaving 5 bases unmatched. Germline V CDR1 and CDR2: LGHNA, YSLEER. The V call is TRBV4-3, the J call TRBJ2-7, with 8 bases matching TRBD2. The TCR sequence derives from a woman aged 40 to 50 in good health. Some clones in this sample may be carry-over from other donors' samples. The sequenced material came from PBMCs. CDR3 in DNA: TGCGCCAGCAGCCCCGGGACTAGTAACTACGAGCAGTACTTC. Amino acid sequence: CASSPGTSNYEQYF.